This T cell receptor (beta chain) is drawn from a study of metastatic and nonmetastatic thyroid tumors. As for the study in general: A comparison of repertoires was made across blood and tumor or nodule tissue from malignant and benign thyroid patients.

This clone has only a few counts. As processed by the authors: Construction of a distant-metastasis classifier for papillary thyroid cancer relied on CDR3 differences across clinicopathological groups. From the PCR reads, TCRdb re-called clones with MiXCR. None of the V and J calls come from the authors' own analysis; TCRdb made them. The repertoire includes about 22,000 clones, around 18% of them detected once, and approximately 2.9% sits in the top ten. The ends were cut back, 10 bases at V and 3 bases at J, with 18 bases in the middle. Germline V lookup: CDR1 SNHLY, CDR2 FYNNEI. The CDR3 consists of 14 residues. Every patient was untreated before thyroid surgery.

The clonotype comes from a male donor with papillary thyroid cancer or a benign thyroid nodule (not recorded which). Some clones in this sample may be carry-over from other donors' samples. Sequenced input: adjacent normal tissue. The chain has TRBV2 and TRBJ1-2; D possibly corresponds to TRBD1 (5 bases). DNA of the CDR3: TGTGCCATCATTCTCCGGGCGGGGGACTATGGCTACACCTTC. Encoded protein: CAIILRAGDYGYTF.